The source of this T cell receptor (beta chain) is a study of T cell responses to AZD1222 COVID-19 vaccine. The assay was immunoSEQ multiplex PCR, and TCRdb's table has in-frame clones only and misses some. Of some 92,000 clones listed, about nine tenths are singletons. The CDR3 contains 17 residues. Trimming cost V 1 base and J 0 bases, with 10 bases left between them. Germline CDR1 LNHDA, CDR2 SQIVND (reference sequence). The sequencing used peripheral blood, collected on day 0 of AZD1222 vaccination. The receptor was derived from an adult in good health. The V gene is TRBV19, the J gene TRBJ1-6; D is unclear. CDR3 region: CASSIAAGSSYNSPLHF. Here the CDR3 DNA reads TGTGCCAGTAGTATAGCCGCGGGGAGCTCCTATAATTCACCCCTCCACTTT.